These 20 T cell receptor beta chains were sequenced from one sample in a study of T cells after yellow fever vaccination. One entry per CDR3 protein, called by TCRdb with MiXCR from the 5' RACE reads. The data hold approximately 610,000 distinct CDR3 sequences, with about 17% observed a single time. The source material was PBMCs, sampled about 5 days after the first yellow fever vaccination. The receptors shown here come from a man aged 18 to 30 who received the YFV17D yellow fever vaccine.

This sequence joins TRBV27 and TRBJ2-5, with D maybe TRBD2 (6 bases). Germline V gene lookup returns CDR1 MNHEY and CDR2 SMNVEV (reference sequence). This CDR3 region has 14 residues. Trimming cost V 3 bases and J 4 bases, with 12 bases left between them. CDR3 DNA: TGTGCCAGCAGTTTCGGGGGAGCGAGAGAGACCCAGTACTTC. Translating gives CASSFGGARETQYF.

This clonotype was detected once. The gene calls are TRBV6-1 and TRBJ2-1; 14 nucleotides align to TRBD2. Germline V gene sequence: CDR1 MNHNS, CDR2 SASEGT. Losses at the gene ends were 6 bases for V and 0 bases for J; bases not matched to a gene: 10. The CDR3 has 19 amino acids. Written as DNA, the CDR3 is TGTGCCAGCAGAAAAGGGACTAGCGGGGGCCTTAGCTCCTACAATGAGCAGTTCTTC. It codes for CASRKGTSGGLSSYNEQFF.

This clonotype has a handful of counts. The chain joins TRBV29-1 to TRBJ1-1; no clear D gene. Germline-derived CDR1 and CDR2 are SQVTM and ANQGSEA. V lost 7 bases and J 3 bases, leaving 9 bases between the germline ends. The CDR3 is 11 amino acids. The DNA for the CDR3 is TGCAGCGCCGATGTGGACACTGAAGCTTTCTTT. As protein: CSADVDTEAFF. Using reference TRBV29-1 and TRBJ1-1 for the parts outside the CDR3, the full variable domain is SAVISQKPSRDICQRGTSLTIQCQVDSQVTMMFWYRQQPGQSLTLIATANQGSEATYESGFVIDKFPISRPNLTFSTLTVSNMSPEDSSIYLCSADVDTEAFFGQGTRLTVV.

V gene TRBV10-3 combines with J gene TRBJ2-5; 13 bases map to TRBD2. CDR3 size: 14 residues. The J segment lost 4 bases and the V segment lost 4 bases, leaving 0 bases of the junction unmatched. Germline loops: CDR1 ENHRY, CDR2 SYGVKD. The CDR3 DNA is TGTGCCATCAGTGGGACTAGCGGGGGAGAGACCCAGTACTTC. Encoded protein: CAISGTSGGETQYF.

The rearrangement links TRBV28 to TRBJ2-7, with D perhaps matching TRBD1 or TRBD2 (5 bases each). The V and J ends lost 4 bases and 2 bases respectively, with 9 bases between them. CDR1 and CDR2 from the germline V gene are MDHEN and SYDVKM. The CDR3 contains 13 residues. The CDR3 DNA reads TGTGCCAGCAGTTATCCGGGGCCCTACGAGCAGTACTTC. It is translated as CASSYPGPYEQYF.

This clonotype was recorded a few times. The V gene is TRBV20-1, the J gene TRBJ1-5; D gene unclear. Per germline, CDR1 DFQATT and CDR2 SNEGSKA (reference sequence). This CDR3 comprises 14 residues. Trimming removed 5 bases at V and 4 bases at J, with 15 bases between. CDR3 in DNA: TGCAGTGCTTGGAGAGGGTCGAATAATCAGCCCCAGCATTTT. This sequence encodes CSAWRGSNNQPQHF.

This clonotype showed up just a few times. J is TRBJ1-2 and V is TRBV5-6; 7 bases align to TRBD1. The CDR3 runs to 14 residues. Trimming at V came to 6 bases and at J to 6 bases, leaving 11 bases not matched to a gene. Germline CDR1 SGHDT, CDR2 YYEEEE. CDR3 coding DNA: TGTGCCAGCAAACTCACCGACAGGGTTAATGGCTACACCTTC. It codes for CASKLTDRVNGYTF.

In this sample, this clonotype turned up a few times. This rearrangement joins TRBV20-1 to TRBJ1-1, with D unclear. This CDR3 has 16 amino acids. With 1 base removed from V and 1 base from J, the gap between germline ends came to 16 bases. The germline V gene encodes CDR1 DFQATT and CDR2 SNEGSKA (reference sequence). DNA for the CDR3: TGCAGTGCTAGAGTGATAGGGCCATGGGGGAACACTGAAGCTTTCTTT. Encoded protein: CSARVIGPWGNTEAFF.

This clonotype was counted at least ten times. The rearrangement joins TRBV27 to TRBJ1-4, with D maybe TRBD1 (5 bases). Germline V gives CDR1 MNHEY, CDR2 SMNVEV (reference sequence). The germline V and J ends were trimmed by 6 bases and 7 bases, with 18 bases remaining between them. This CDR3 contains 15 residues. The chain's CDR3 is CASRPIQGIGEKLFF. In nucleotides, the CDR3 is TGTGCCAGCAGACCGATCCAGGGAATCGGTGAAAAACTGTTTTTT.

This clonotype was detected a few times. This sequence joins TRBV11-1 and TRBJ2-2; D call uncertain. This CDR3 comprises 14 residues. Germline V CDR1 and CDR2: SGHAT, FQDESV (reference sequence). Trimming took 3 bases from V and 6 from J, leaving 11 bases between them. The CDR3 bases are TGTGCCAGCAGCTTTGGATCGGTTTCCGGGGAGCTGTTTTTT. Translating it yields CASSFGSVSGELFF.

A few counts support this clonotype. This chain joins TRBV5-1 and TRBJ1-2; D may be TRBD1 (6 bases). Germline V gene data show CDR1 as SGHRS and CDR2 as YFSETQ. CDR3 length equals 14 residues. The germline V and J ends were trimmed by 4 bases and 5 bases, with 15 bases remaining between them. The CDR3 sequence: CASSPDDTGYGYTF. The DNA of the CDR3 is TGCGCCAGCAGCCCCGACGACACAGGGTATGGCTACACCTTC. The entire variable domain, with the rest obtained from reference TRBV5-1 and TRBJ1-2, is as follows: KAGVTQTPRYLIKTRGQQVTLSCSPISGHRSVSWYQQTPGQGLQFLFEYFSETQRNKGNFPGRFSGRQFSNSRSEMNVSTLELGDSALYLCASSPDDTGYGYTFGSGTRLTVV.

Only a few counts were recorded for this clonotype. V and J are TRBV4-3 and TRBJ2-7; D is ambiguous. CDR3 length equals 14 residues. V lost 2 bases and J lost 5, with 13 bases in between. Germline assignment: CDR1 LGHNA and CDR2 YSLEER. The CDR3 is CASSQRVGAHEQYF. The CDR3 DNA sequence: TGCGCCAGCAGCCAAAGGGTGGGTGCCCACGAGCAGTACTTC.

The rearrangement uses TRBV3-1 and TRBJ1-5, with D uncertain. This CDR3 spans 16 amino acids. The germline CDR1 and CDR2 sequences are LGHDT and YNNKEL (reference sequence). The V gene lost 1 base and the J gene lost 0 bases, with 10 bases spanning the gap. The CDR3 coding sequence is TGTGCCAGCAGCCAAGGTTTAACGGATAGCAATCAGCCCCAGCATTTT. Residues: CASSQGLTDSNQPQHF.

There are a few counts of this clonotype. The chain carries TRBV7-9 and TRBJ2-1; D unclear. This CDR3 comprises 12 residues. Trimming removed 2 bases from V and 10 bases from J, with 9 bases in between. In germline, CDR1 is SEHNR, CDR2 FQNEAQ (reference sequence). The CDR3 DNA follows: TGTGCCAGCAGCTTATCTCCCGTAGAGCAGTTCTTC. This gives the protein CASSLSPVEQFF. Together with reference TRBV7-9 and TRBJ2-1, the CDR3 gives the full variable domain: DTGVSQNPRHKITKRGQNVTFRCDPISEHNRLYWYRQTLGQGPEFLTYFQNEAQLEKSRLLSDRFSAERPKGSFSTLEIQRTEQGDSAMYLCASSLSPVEQFFGPGTRLTVL.

This clonotype was counted once. The chain employs TRBV6-2 or TRBV6-3 and TRBJ2-7; D call uncertain. Germline lookup yields CDR1 MNHEY and CDR2 SVGEGT. This CDR3 contains 12 residues. The ends were cut back, 2 bases at V and 7 bases at J, with 9 bases in the middle. This CDR3 reads CASSYAGEEQYV. The DNA for the CDR3 is TGTGCCAGCAGTTACGCAGGAGAAGAGCAGTACGTC.

The chain has TRBV5-1 and TRBJ2-5; D is uncertain. V was pared by 2 bases and J by 0 bases, with 8 bases between. The germline gives CDR1 SGHRS, CDR2 YFSETQ. The CDR3 length is 14 residues. The CDR3 DNA sequence: TGCGCCAGCAGCTTTCTATCTGACCAAGAGACCCAGTACTTC. Protein sequence: CASSFLSDQETQYF.

The chain is built from TRBV11-2 and TRBJ2-1; TRBD1 matches at 9 bases. The V and J ends lost 4 bases and 8 bases, in that order; junction bases with no gene match: 6. The length of the CDR3 is 14 residues. CDR1 is SGHAT and CDR2 is FQNNGV in the germline V gene. The CDR3 is CASSSRWDRDEQFF. The DNA for the CDR3 is TGTGCCAGCAGCTCCCGCTGGGACAGGGATGAGCAGTTCTTC.

This clonotype was observed a handful of times. The CDR3 DNA reads as TGTGCCAGCAGCTCCCCCTCGCGTAGGTACGACAATGAGCAGTTCTTC. Translation: CASSSPSRRYDNEQFF. This chain uses TRBV7-8 with TRBJ2-1; D gene uncertain. The CDR3 consists of 16 residues. Trimming removed 4 bases at V and 5 bases at J, with 18 bases between. Germline V gives CDR1 SGHVS, CDR2 FQNEAQ.

The V gene is TRBV7-9, the J gene TRBJ2-5; the match to TRBD1 covers 8 bases. The V gene's germline CDR1 is SEHNR and CDR2 FQNEAQ (reference sequence). Unmatched junction bases numbered 7, after V lost 5 bases and J lost 2 bases. The CDR3 contains 15 residues. This chain's CDR3 is CASSHIHRGQETQYF. The DNA of the CDR3 is TGTGCCAGCAGCCACATACACAGGGGGCAAGAGACCCAGTACTTC.

The sample holds many counts of this clonotype. The chain is built from TRBV28 and TRBJ1-5; 7 positions match TRBD1. The CDR3 has 12 residues. Per germline, CDR1 MDHEN and CDR2 SYDVKM. V lost 8 bases to trimming and J lost 4 bases; unmatched junction nucleotides: 2. The CDR3 here is CASSGGNQPQHF. The CDR3, as DNA: TGTGCCAGCTCAGGGGGGAATCAGCCCCAGCATTTT.